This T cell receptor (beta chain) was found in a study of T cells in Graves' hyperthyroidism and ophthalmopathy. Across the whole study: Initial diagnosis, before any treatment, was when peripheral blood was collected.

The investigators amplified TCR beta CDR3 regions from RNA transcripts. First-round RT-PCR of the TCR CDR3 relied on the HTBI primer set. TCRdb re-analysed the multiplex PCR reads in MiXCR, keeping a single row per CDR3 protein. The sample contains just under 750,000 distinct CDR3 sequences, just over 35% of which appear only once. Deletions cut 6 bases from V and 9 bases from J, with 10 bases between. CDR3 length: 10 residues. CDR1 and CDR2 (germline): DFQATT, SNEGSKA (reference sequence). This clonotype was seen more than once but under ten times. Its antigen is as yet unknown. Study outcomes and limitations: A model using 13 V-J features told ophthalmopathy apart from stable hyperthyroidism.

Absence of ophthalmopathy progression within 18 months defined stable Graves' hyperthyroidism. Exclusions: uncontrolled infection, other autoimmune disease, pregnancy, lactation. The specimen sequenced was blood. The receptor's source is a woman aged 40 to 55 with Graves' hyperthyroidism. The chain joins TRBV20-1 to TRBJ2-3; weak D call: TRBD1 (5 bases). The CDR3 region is CSAGPRTQYF. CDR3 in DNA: TGCAGTGCGGGGCCTAGAACGCAGTATTTT.